This paragraph covers one T cell receptor (beta chain) sequence. Its target is unknown. These data are taken from a study of T-cell memory formation after mild COVID-19. Study findings and constraints: Pre-infection memory held some responding clones, suggesting pre-existing cross-reactive T cells responded.

After 5'RACE with constant-segment primers, TCR alpha and TCR beta cDNA libraries carrying sample barcodes and UMIs were obtained. TCRdb recomputed calls from the 5' RACE reads with MiXCR, one row per CDR3 protein. Altogether 450,000 to 650,000 distinct CDR3 sequences are present, roughly 21% being singletons, with the ten largest covering roughly an eighth. The CDR3 is 16 amino acids. Germline assignment: CDR1 SGHRS and CDR2 YFSETQ. The ends were cut back, 7 bases at V and 5 bases at J, with 21 bases in the middle. The sample consisted of PBMCs or a T cell subset sorted from them (not recorded which). This TCR was recovered from an adult woman who had mild COVID-19 (a few samples of this study predate the infection). Cell type and time point are not known. V gene TRBV5-1 combines with J gene TRBJ2-2; the D is unclear. As DNA, the CDR3 is TGCGCCAGCTCCCCTCAGGTGGCAGTTGGGACCGGGGAGCTGTTTTTT. Encoded protein: CASSPQVAVGTGELFF.